A single count supports the clone carrying this T cell receptor (beta chain). The data derive from a study of cytomegalovirus exposure and HLA in healthy donors. The PCR employed 60 Vbeta primers together with 13 Jbeta primers. Libraries were prepared by immunoSEQ multiplex PCR; TCRdb keeps only in-frame clonotypes and omits some of them. The sample includes approximately 280,000 clones, around nine tenths seen only once; the top ten take approximately 2.4%. This CDR3 is built from 15 residues. Germline V gives CDR1 KGHSH, CDR2 LQKENI. V lost 0 bases to trimming and J lost 5 bases, with 13 bases between them.

The chain couples TRBV18 to TRBJ1-1; D is perhaps TRBD1 (5 bases). Material for sequencing was PBMCs. The source of this sequence is a woman aged 18-29 years in good health and CMV-seronegative. CDR3 nucleotide sequence: TGTGCCAGCTCACCACCACGGGGGGGAGTTACTGAAGCTTTCTTT. As protein: CASSPPRGGVTEAFF.